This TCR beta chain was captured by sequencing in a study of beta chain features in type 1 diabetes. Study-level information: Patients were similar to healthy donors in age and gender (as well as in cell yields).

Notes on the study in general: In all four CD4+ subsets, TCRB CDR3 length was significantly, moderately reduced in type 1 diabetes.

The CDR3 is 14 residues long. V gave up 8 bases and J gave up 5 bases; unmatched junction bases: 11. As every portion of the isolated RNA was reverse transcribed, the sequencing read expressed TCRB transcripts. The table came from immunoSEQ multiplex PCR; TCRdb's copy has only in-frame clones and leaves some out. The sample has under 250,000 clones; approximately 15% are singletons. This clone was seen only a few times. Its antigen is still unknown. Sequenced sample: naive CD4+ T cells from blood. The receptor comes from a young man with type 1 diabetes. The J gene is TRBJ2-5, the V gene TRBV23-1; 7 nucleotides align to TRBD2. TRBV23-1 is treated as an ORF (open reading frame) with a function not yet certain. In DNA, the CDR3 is TGCGCCAGCCCGACGGAGTGGGGGGGGGAGACCCAGTACTTC. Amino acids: CASPTEWGGETQYF.